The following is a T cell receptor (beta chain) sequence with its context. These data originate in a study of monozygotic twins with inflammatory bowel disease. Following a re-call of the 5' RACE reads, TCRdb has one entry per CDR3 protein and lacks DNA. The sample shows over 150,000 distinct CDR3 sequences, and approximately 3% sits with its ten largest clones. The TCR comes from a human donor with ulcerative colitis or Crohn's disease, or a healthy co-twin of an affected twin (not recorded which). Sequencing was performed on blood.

The CDR3 sequence: CSVGATDTQYF. The chain has TRBV29-1 and TRBJ2-3. The CDR3 length is 11 residues. Germline CDR1 and CDR2: SQVTM and ANQGSEA.